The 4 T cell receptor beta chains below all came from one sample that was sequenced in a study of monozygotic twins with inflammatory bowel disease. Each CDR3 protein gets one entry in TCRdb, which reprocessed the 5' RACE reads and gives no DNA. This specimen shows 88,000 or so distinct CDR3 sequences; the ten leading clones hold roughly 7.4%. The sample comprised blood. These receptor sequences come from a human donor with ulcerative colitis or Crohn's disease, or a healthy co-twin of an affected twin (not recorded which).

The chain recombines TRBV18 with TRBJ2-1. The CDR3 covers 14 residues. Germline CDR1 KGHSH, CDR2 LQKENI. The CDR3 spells CASSPRLSDNEQFF.

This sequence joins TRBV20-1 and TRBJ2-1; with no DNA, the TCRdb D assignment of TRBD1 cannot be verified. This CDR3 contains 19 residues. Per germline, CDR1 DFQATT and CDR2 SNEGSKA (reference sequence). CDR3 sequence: CSARTGARGGFSSYNEQFF.

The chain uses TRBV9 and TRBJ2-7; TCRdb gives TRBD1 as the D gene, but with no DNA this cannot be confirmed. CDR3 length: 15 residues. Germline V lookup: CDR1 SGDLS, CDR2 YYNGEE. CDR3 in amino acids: CASSVGQGNFYEQYF.

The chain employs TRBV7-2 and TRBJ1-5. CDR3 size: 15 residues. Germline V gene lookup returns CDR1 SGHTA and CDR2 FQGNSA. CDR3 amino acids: CASSLGFGKGQPQHF.